What follows is one TCR beta chain and its context. This CDR3 spans 16 amino acids. Germline CDR1 reads SGHTA; CDR2 reads FQGNSA. With V trimmed by 1 base and J by 1 base, 6 bases remained unmatched. This specimen belongs to a study of blood T cell repertoires in COVID-19. The method was immunoSEQ multiplex PCR; TCRdb's version includes in-frame clones alone and lacks a portion of them. The sample holds some 70,000 clones; 90% are singletons and the top ten take less than 0.6%. The source of this sequence is a man aged 50 or older with COVID-19, enrolled during active disease. This chain connects TRBV7-2 to TRBJ2-7; 8 bases align to TRBD2. Sequenced input: peripheral blood. CDR3 in DNA: TGTGCCAGCAGCTTAGAAAGCGGGAGAGGGTCCTACGAGCAGTACTTC. This sequence encodes CASSLESGRGSYEQYF.